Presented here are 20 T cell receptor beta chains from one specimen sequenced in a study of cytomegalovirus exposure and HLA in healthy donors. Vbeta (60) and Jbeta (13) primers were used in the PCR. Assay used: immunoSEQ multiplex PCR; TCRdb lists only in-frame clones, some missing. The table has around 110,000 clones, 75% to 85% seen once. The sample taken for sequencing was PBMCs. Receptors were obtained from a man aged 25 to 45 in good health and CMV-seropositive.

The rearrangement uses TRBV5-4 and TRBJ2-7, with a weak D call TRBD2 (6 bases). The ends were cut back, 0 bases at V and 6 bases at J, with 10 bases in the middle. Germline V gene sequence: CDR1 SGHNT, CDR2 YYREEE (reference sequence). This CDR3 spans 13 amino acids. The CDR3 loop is CASSLVEEGEQYF. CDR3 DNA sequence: TGTGCCAGCAGCTTGGTGGAGGAGGGCGAGCAGTACTTC. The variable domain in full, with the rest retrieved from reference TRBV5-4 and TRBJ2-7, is ETGVTQSPTHLIKTRGQQVTLRCSSQSGHNTVSWYQQALGQGPQFIFQYYREEENGRGNFPPRFSGLQFPNYSSELNVNALELDDSALYLCASSLVEEGEQYFGPGTRLTVT.

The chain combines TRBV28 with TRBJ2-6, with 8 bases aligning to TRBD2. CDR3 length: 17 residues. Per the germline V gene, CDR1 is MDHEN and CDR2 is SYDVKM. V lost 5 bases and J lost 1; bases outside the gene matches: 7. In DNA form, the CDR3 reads TGTGCCAGCAGTGGGGGACTAGTGGGTTCTGGGGCCAACGTCCTGACTTTC. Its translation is CASSGGLVGSGANVLTF.

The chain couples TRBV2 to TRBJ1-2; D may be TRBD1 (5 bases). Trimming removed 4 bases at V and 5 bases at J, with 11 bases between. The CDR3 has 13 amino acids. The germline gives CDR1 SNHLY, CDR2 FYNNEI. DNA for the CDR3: TGTGCCAGCAGTGGGGGCTTGGGGTATGGCTACACCTTC. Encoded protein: CASSGGLGYGYTF.

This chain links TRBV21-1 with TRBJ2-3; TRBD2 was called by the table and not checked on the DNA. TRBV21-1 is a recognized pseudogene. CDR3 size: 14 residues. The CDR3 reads CASRPGAGTDTQYF. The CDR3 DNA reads TGTGCCAGCCGCCCCGGCGCGGGCACAGATACGCAGTATTTT.

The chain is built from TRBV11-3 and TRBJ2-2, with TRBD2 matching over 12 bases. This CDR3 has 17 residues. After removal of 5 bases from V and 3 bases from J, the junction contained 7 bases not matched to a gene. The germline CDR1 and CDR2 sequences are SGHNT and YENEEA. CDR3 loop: CASSASSGRAHTGELFF. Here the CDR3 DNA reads TGTGCCAGCAGCGCATCTAGCGGGAGGGCCCACACCGGGGAGCTGTTTTTT.

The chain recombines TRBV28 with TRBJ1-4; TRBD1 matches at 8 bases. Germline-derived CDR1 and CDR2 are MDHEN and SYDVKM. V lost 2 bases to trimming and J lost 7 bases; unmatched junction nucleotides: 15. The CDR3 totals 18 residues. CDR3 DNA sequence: TGTGCCAGCAGTTTAAGACTCAGACAGGGGTGGGGTGGTGAAAAACTGTTTTTT. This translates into CASSLRLRQGWGGEKLFF.

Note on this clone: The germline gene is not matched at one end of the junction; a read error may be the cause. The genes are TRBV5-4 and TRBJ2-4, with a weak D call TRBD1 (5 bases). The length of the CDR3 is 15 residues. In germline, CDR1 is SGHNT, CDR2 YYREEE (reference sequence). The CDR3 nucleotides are TGTGCCAGCAGCACGCGACAGTTAGCCAAAAACAGTCAGTACTTC. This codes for CASSTRQLAKNSQYF.

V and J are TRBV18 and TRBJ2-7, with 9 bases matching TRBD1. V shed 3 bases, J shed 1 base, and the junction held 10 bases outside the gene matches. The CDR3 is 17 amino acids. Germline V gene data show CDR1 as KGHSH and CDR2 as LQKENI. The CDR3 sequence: CASSPGSGTGISYEQYF. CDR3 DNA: TGTGCCAGCTCACCGGGGAGCGGGACAGGGATTTCCTACGAGCAGTACTTC.

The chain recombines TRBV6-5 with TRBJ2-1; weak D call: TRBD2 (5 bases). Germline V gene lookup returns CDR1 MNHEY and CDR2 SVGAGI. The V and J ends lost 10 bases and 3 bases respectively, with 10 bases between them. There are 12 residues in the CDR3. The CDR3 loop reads CATASGYNEQFF. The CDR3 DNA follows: TGTGCCACTGCGAGCGGCTACAATGAGCAGTTCTTC.

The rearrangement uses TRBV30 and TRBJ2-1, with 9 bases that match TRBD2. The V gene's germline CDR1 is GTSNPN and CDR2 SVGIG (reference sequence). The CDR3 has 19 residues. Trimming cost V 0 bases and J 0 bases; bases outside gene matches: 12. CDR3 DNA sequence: TGTGCCTGGAGTGTACTTGGGGAGACTAGCGGTTTCTCCTACAATGAGCAGTTCTTC. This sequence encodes CAWSVLGETSGFSYNEQFF.

CDR3 in amino acids: CASSLNRADTIYF. The CDR3 region has the DNA TGCGCCAGCAGCTTGAACAGGGCGGACACCATATATTTT. The chain carries TRBV5-1 and TRBJ1-3; possibly TRBD1 for D (6 bases). The CDR3 consists of 13 residues. CDR1 and CDR2 (germline): SGHRS, YFSETQ. Deletions cut 1 base from V and 8 bases from J, with 10 bases between.

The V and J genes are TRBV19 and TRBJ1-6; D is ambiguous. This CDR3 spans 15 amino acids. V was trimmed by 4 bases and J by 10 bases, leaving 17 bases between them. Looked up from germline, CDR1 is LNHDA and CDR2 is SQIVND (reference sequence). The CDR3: CASSKFGGERSPLHF. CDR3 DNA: TGTGCCAGTAGTAAGTTTGGAGGCGAACGGTCACCCCTCCACTTT.

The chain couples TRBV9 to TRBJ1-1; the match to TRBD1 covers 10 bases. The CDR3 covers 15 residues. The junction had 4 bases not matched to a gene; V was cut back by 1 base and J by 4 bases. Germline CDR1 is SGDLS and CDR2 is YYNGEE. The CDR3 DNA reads TGTGCCAGCAGCGTACGGGACAGGGGAGGCACTGAAGCTTTCTTT. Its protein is CASSVRDRGGTEAFF.

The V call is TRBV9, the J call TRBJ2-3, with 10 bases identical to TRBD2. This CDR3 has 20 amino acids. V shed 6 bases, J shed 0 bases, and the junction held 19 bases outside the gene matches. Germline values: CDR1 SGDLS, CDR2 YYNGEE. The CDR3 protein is CASTRQGLAGVVTSTDTQYF. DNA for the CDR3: TGTGCCAGCACTCGCCAGGGGCTAGCGGGAGTCGTTACTAGCACAGATACGCAGTATTTT.

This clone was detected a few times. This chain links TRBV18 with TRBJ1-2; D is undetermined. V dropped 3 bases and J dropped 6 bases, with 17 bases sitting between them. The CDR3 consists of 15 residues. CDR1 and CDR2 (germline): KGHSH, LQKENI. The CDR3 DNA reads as TGTGCCAGCTCACCGTCCCTCTCTTCCTATGATGGCTACACCTTC. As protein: CASSPSLSSYDGYTF.

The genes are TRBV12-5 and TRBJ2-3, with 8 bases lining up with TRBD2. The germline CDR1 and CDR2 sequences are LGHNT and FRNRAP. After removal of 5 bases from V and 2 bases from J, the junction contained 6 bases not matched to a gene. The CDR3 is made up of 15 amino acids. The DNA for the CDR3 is TGTGCTAGTGGTCCCTTAGCGGGGCCCACAGATACGCAGTATTTT. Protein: CASGPLAGPTDTQYF.

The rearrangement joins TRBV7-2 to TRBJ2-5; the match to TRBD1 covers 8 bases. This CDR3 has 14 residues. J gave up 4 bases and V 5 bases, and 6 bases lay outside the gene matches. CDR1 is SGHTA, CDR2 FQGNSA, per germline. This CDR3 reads CASSLGQGLETQYF. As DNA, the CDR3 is TGTGCCAGCAGCCTCGGACAGGGCCTAGAGACCCAGTACTTC.

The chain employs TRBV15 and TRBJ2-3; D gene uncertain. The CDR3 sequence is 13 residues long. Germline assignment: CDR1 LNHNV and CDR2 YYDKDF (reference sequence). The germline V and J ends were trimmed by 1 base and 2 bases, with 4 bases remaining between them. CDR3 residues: CATSRVNTDTQYF. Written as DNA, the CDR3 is TGTGCCACCAGCAGAGTTAACACAGATACGCAGTATTTT.

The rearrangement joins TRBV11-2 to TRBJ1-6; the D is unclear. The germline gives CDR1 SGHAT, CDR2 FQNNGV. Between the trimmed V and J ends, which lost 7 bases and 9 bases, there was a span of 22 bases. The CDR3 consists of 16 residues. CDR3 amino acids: CASTPESSLFGSPLHF. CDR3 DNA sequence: TGTGCCAGCACCCCCGAGAGTTCTCTCTTCGGTTCACCCCTCCACTTT.

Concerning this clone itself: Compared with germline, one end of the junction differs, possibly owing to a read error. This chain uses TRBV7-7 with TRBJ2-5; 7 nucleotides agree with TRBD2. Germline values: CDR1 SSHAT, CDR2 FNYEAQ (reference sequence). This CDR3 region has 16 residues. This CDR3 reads CASSLAPGTTTGTQYF. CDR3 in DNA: TGTGCTAGCAGCTTGGCCCCCGGGACTACCACTGGGACCCAGTACTTC.